The 26 T cell receptor beta chains given below trace back to one sample, sequenced in a study of response to subunit inactivated influenza vaccine (dated by TCRdb to 2017 to 2018). Preparation of the library involved RT-PCR. The sample was run on an Illumina HiSeq 2500. The public reads were run again by TCRdb, first through fastp at Q25 and then through MiXCR, and only productive beta chains were kept. Rows merge per CDR3 protein into single entries with the most common DNA and genes. Across this sample there are just under 550,000 distinct CDR3 sequences, with around 25% seen only once. The top ten hold 2.8% of the sample. The same sample was also studied in work on T cells expressing NK-cell markers. As that second paper reports: The TCR beta cDNA libraries were made using 5'RACE template switching, a step that added both a universal primer site and unique molecular identifiers.

Sample: CD4+ T cells sorted from PBMCs, taken less than 13 days after vaccination. These receptors were taken from a man aged 45 to 65 who received an inactivated influenza vaccine. Donor details come from another sample of the same person, matched by shared clones.

A few counts support this clonotype. This chain joins TRBV5-1 and TRBJ1-1; D is ambiguous. Trimming stripped 4 bases from V and 8 bases from J, with 12 bases between. CDR3 length equals 12 residues. Germline lookup yields CDR1 SGHRS and CDR2 YFSETQ. The CDR3 coding sequence is TGCGCCAGCAGCCCCGGGTTAGGGGAAGCTTTCTTT. Translation gives CASSPGLGEAFF.

This clonotype was picked up a small number of times. The chain uses TRBV20-1 and TRBJ2-7; possible D gene TRBD2, 6 bases. The germline V gene encodes CDR1 DFQATT and CDR2 SNEGSKA (reference sequence). V was pared by 4 bases and J by 3 bases, with 13 bases between. The CDR3 consists of 13 residues. Here the CDR3 reads CSANGRDYYEQYF. The CDR3 nucleotides are TGCAGTGCTAATGGGCGGGATTACTACGAGCAGTACTTC.

The genes are TRBV20-1 and TRBJ2-5; D gene ambiguous. From germline, CDR1 is DFQATT and CDR2 SNEGSKA (reference sequence). This CDR3 comprises 12 residues. The CDR3 protein is CSLPRGGETQYF. CDR3 DNA: TGCAGCCTCCCCCGCGGTGGGGAGACCCAGTACTTC.

This clonotype has only a few counts. The gene calls are TRBV6-6 and TRBJ1-1, with D possibly TRBD1 on 6 matching bases. This CDR3 has 13 residues. CDR1 is MNHNY, CDR2 SVGAGI, per germline (reference sequence). V was cut by 7 bases and J by 2 bases, with 11 bases left in between. The CDR3 region is CASTRGFNTEAFF. The CDR3 nucleotides are TGTGCCAGCACCAGGGGATTTAACACTGAAGCTTTCTTT.

By proportion, this clonotype is medium-sized. V usage is TRBV12-3 or TRBV12-4 and J usage is TRBJ2-2; D call uncertain. The CDR3 length is 17 residues. V was shortened by 6 bases and J by 3 bases, with 20 bases between the two germline ends. For the CDR3, the DNA is TGTGCCAGCAGCCCCGCCCTTTTTAGCCAGGACACCGGGGAGCTGTTTTTT. It codes for CASSPALFSQDTGELFF.

This rearrangement joins TRBV29-1 to TRBJ2-1; no clear D. Trimming pared 4 bases from V and 6 bases from J, leaving 10 bases between. The length of the CDR3 is 12 residues. Germline V gene data show CDR1 as SQVTM and CDR2 as ANQGSEA. CDR3 protein: CSVAQRVNEQFF. The CDR3 DNA sequence: TGCAGCGTTGCACAAAGGGTCAATGAGCAGTTCTTC.

The chain carries TRBV7-3 and TRBJ2-5; 8 bases align to TRBD1. The CDR3 is 15 amino acids. The trim removed 5 bases at V and 5 bases at J, leaving 10 bases unmatched. CDR1 and CDR2 (germline): SGHTA, FQGTGA. The CDR3 protein is CASSPGRGLGETQYF. The CDR3 DNA follows: TGTGCCAGCAGCCCCGGCAGGGGGCTAGGGGAGACCCAGTACTTC.

This clonotype appeared many times. The chain links TRBV10-3 to TRBJ2-1, with 11 bases aligning to TRBD2. Germline V gives CDR1 ENHRY, CDR2 SYGVKD. V lost 0 bases and J lost 9; bases outside the gene matches: 7. The CDR3 has 16 amino acids. CDR3 loop: CAISESGLAAAGEQFF. CDR3 sequence (DNA): TGTGCCATCAGTGAGTCGGGACTAGCGGCAGCGGGTGAGCAGTTCTTC.

This clonotype was detected many times. The J gene is TRBJ2-7, the V gene TRBV29-1; no clear D gene. CDR3 length equals 12 residues. V lost 3 bases to trimming and J lost 5 bases, with 11 bases between them. Germline-derived CDR1 and CDR2 are SQVTM and ANQGSEA. In DNA form, the CDR3 reads TGCAGCGTTGATGGTGGGTTGAACGAGCAGTACTTC. Protein product: CSVDGGLNEQYF.

V gene TRBV6-2 or TRBV6-3 combines with J gene TRBJ2-1, with 12 positions matching TRBD2. The V segment lost 9 bases and the J segment 7 bases; nucleotides outside the gene matches: 7. There are 14 residues in the CDR3. CDR1 MNHEY and CDR2 SVGEGT come from the germline V gene. CDR3 sequence: CASRTSGDPNEQFF. The CDR3 DNA is TGTGCCAGTAGGACTAGCGGGGACCCAAATGAGCAGTTCTTC.

This clonotype has only a few counts. This rearrangement joins TRBV7-2 to TRBJ1-5, with a possible D match to TRBD1 (5 bases). Trimming cost V 0 bases and J 2 bases, with 8 bases left between them. Germline CDR1 and CDR2: SGHTA and FQGNSA. The CDR3 has 15 residues. The CDR3 spells CASSLAGAGNQPQHF. Here the CDR3 DNA reads TGTGCCAGCAGCTTAGCCGGGGCGGGCAATCAGCCCCAGCATTTT.

This clonotype has more than one count but fewer than ten. The chain combines TRBV20-1 with TRBJ1-2, with 7 nucleotides matching TRBD1. Trimming at V came to 3 bases and at J to 8 bases, leaving 12 bases not matched to a gene. The CDR3 covers 14 residues. From germline, CDR1 is DFQATT and CDR2 SNEGSKA (reference sequence). CDR3 region: CSASRDSGAGGYTF. DNA for the CDR3: TGCAGTGCTAGTCGGGACAGCGGGGCAGGCGGCTACACCTTC.

The chain uses TRBV7-2 and TRBJ2-1, with a possible D match to TRBD2 (6 bases). Trimming shortened V by 2 bases and J by 2 bases, and 10 bases separated the two germline ends. The CDR3 runs to 15 residues. The germline gives CDR1 SGHTA, CDR2 FQGNSA. The CDR3 region has the DNA TGTGCCAGCAGCTTATCGGCTAGCGCCTACAATGAGCAGTTCTTC. This sequence encodes CASSLSASAYNEQFF.

This clonotype has only a few counts. V is TRBV27 and J is TRBJ2-2; a possible D gene is TRBD1 (5 bases). Germline V gene data show CDR1 as MNHEY and CDR2 as SMNVEV (reference sequence). V gave up 6 bases and J gave up 4 bases, with 15 bases separating them. CDR3 length: 15 amino acids. CDR3 protein: CASRTEQGRTGELFF. For the CDR3, the DNA is TGTGCCAGCAGAACAGAGCAGGGCCGCACCGGGGAGCTGTTTTTT.

This clonotype was seen more than once but under ten times. The V and J genes are TRBV4-2 and TRBJ2-7; D may be TRBD1 (6 bases). The germline V gene encodes CDR1 LGHNA and CDR2 YNFKEQ. This CDR3 is 16 amino acids long. V lost 0 bases and J 0 bases, leaving 12 bases between the germline ends. The CDR3 DNA is TGTGCCAGCAGCCAAGAACCGGACAGCAGCTCCTACGAGCAGTACTTC. As protein: CASSQEPDSSSYEQYF.

This clonotype has more than one count but fewer than ten. The chain links TRBV9 to TRBJ1-3; D is uncertain. The CDR3 is 14 amino acids. The germline gives CDR1 SGDLS, CDR2 YYNGEE. The V and J ends lost 3 bases and 1 base respectively, with 8 bases between them. DNA of the CDR3: TGTGCCAGCAGCGAGGAAGTATCTGGAAACACCATATATTTT. Its protein is CASSEEVSGNTIYF.

V is TRBV19 and J is TRBJ1-5; D remains ambiguous. Trimming left V 2 bases short and J 2 bases short, with 10 bases between. Germline V CDR1 and CDR2: LNHDA, SQIVND (reference sequence). The CDR3 extends over 15 amino acids. The CDR3 loop is CASSITSPGNQPQHF. As DNA, the CDR3 is TGTGCCAGTAGTATAACCTCCCCGGGCAATCAGCCCCAGCATTTT.

This chain joins TRBV10-3 and TRBJ2-7, with TRBD1 matching 7 bases. The CDR3 totals 14 residues. V shed 4 bases and J 2 bases; nucleotides not matched to a gene: 5. Per germline, CDR1 ENHRY and CDR2 SYGVKD. The chain's CDR3 is CAISAGQLAYEQYF. CDR3 nucleotide sequence: TGTGCCATCAGTGCGGGACAGCTAGCCTACGAGCAGTACTTC.

The chain couples TRBV12-3 or TRBV12-4 to TRBJ1-1; tentative D call: TRBD1 (6 bases). The CDR3 extends over 13 amino acids. The ends were cut back, 2 bases at V and 6 bases at J, with 10 bases in the middle. For the CDR3, the DNA is TGTGCCAGCAGTTTAAGAGGACAGCCTGAAGCTTTCTTT. The encoded protein is CASSLRGQPEAFF.

This clonotype has just one count. The J gene is TRBJ2-2, the V gene TRBV2, with TRBD2 matching 9 bases. The CDR3 is 14 residues long. Germline V gene sequence: CDR1 SNHLY, CDR2 FYNNEI. V trimming: 7 bases; J trimming: 10 bases; junction bases outside the gene matches: 10. The CDR3 region is CASTTVGLAPELFF. The CDR3 DNA follows: TGTGCCAGCACAACCGTAGGACTAGCGCCGGAGCTGTTTTTT. Looking up the rest from reference TRBV2 and TRBJ2-2 gives the full variable domain: EPEVTQTPSHQVTQMGQEVILRCVPISNHLYFYWYRQILGQKVEFLVSFYNNEISEKSEIFDDQFSVERPDGSNFTLKIRSTKLEDSAMYFCASTTVGLAPELFFGEGSRLTVL.

The V call is TRBV6-1, the J call TRBJ2-7; 7 bases agree with TRBD1. The CDR3 is 15 residues long. Germline-derived CDR1 and CDR2 are MNHNS and SASEGT. V lost 7 bases and J lost 3; bases outside the gene matches: 12. The CDR3 region has the DNA TGTGCCAGCACTCAGGCCAGGGGGTCAAACTACGAGCAGTACTTC. This sequence encodes CASTQARGSNYEQYF.

V usage is TRBV7-3 and J usage is TRBJ2-1; 12 nucleotides line up with TRBD2. The CDR3 is 14 amino acids. Germline CDR1 reads SGHTA; CDR2 reads FQGTGA. The junction had 6 bases not matched to a gene; V was cut back by 5 bases and J by 10 bases. The CDR3 sequence: CASSVTGTSGEQFF. The CDR3 DNA reads as TGTGCCAGCAGCGTGACCGGGACTAGCGGGGAGCAGTTCTTC.

This clonotype was seen a handful of times. V and J are TRBV20-1 and TRBJ2-7, with D perhaps TRBD2 (6 bases). This CDR3 is 12 amino acids long. V was trimmed by 5 bases and J by 9 bases, leaving 17 bases between them. The germline CDR1 and CDR2 sequences are DFQATT and SNEGSKA (reference sequence). The CDR3, as DNA: TGCAGTGCTCCGTGGGACGGAGGGGTGCAGTACTTC. Translated, it gives CSAPWDGGVQYF.

The gene calls are TRBV20-1 and TRBJ2-5; TRBD2 is a possible D gene (5 bases). CDR1 and CDR2 (germline): DFQATT, SNEGSKA (reference sequence). The CDR3 length is 11 residues. V was pared by 2 bases and J by 5 bases, with 6 bases between. The CDR3 loop reads CSARREETQYF. The CDR3 DNA sequence: TGCAGTGCTAGAAGGGAGGAGACCCAGTACTTC.

J is TRBJ2-5 and V is TRBV20-1, with 9 bases aligning to TRBD1. CDR1 is DFQATT, CDR2 SNEGSKA, per germline (reference sequence). Trimming cost V 6 bases and J 5 bases; bases outside gene matches: 7. CDR3 size: 13 residues. In DNA form, the CDR3 reads TGCAGTGCACGGCCCGGGACAGGGGAGACCCAGTACTTC. Translating gives CSARPGTGETQYF.

This clonotype was picked up a small number of times. The gene calls are TRBV5-1 and TRBJ2-7; 7 bases align to TRBD2. This CDR3 has 15 residues. The V segment lost 4 bases and the J segment 4 bases; nucleotides outside the gene matches: 11. Germline V gives CDR1 SGHRS, CDR2 YFSETQ. CDR3 region: CASSRGSGTLYEQYF. The CDR3, as DNA: TGCGCCAGCAGCCGCGGGAGCGGCACACTTTACGAGCAGTACTTC.